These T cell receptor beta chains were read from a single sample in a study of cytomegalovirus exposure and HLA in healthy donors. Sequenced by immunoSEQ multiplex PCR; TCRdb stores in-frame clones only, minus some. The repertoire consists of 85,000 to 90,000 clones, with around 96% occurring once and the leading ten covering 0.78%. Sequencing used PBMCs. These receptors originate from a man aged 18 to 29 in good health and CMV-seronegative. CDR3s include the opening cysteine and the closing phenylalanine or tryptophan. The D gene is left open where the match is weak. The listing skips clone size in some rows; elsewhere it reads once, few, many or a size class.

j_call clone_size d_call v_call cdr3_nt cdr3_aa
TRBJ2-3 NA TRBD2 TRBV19 TGTGCCAGTAGCACCCGGGGACTAGCGGCTACAGATACGCAGTATTTT CASSTRGLAATDTQYF
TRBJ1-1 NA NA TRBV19 TGTGCCAGTAGTATTATGGGAGTGGGGACTGAAGCTTTCTTT CASSIMGVGTEAFF
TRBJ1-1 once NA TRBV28 TGTGCCAGCAGTGAATTTCCAGGAACGGTTGAAGCTTTCTTT CASSEFPGTVEAFF
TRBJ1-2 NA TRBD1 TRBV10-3 TGTGCCATCAGGGGGGGCCCCGGGACAGGGGGCGAAGTGGATGGCTACACCTTC CAIRGGPGTGGEVDGYTF
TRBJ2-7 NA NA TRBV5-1 TGCGCCAGCAGCTTGGACAGACCTCTGGACGAGCAGTACTTC CASSLDRPLDEQYF
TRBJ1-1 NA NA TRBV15 TGTGCCACCAGCAGCAAAGGGGTGAACACTGAAGCTTTCTTT CATSSKGVNTEAFF
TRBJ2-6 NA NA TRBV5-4 TGTGCCAGCAGCTTGGTGTACAGGGTTGGCTCTGGGGCCAACGTCCTGACTTTC CASSLVYRVGSGANVLTF
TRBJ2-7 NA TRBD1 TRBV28 TGTGCCAGCAGGGGGGGACAGGGGGGAAACGAGCAGTACTTC CASRGGQGGNEQYF
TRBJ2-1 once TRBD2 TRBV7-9 TGTGCCAGCAGCTCCATAGCGGGAGGGTTGTACAATGAGCAGTTCTTC CASSSIAGGLYNEQFF
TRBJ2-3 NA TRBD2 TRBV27 TGTGCCAGCAGTTTAACTAGCGGGAGCTTGGATACGCAGTATTTT CASSLTSGSLDTQYF
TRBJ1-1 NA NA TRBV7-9 TGTGCCAGCAGCAGCGATGGGACACTTCACACTGAAGCTTTCTTT CASSSDGTLHTEAFF
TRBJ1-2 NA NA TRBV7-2 TGTGCCAGCAGCTTAGAAGGGGTCTATGGCTACACCTTC CASSLEGVYGYTF
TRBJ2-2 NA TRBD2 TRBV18 TGTGCCAGCTCACCCCTTGGTAGCGGGATCGTCACCGGGGAGCTGTTTTTT CASSPLGSGIVTGELFF
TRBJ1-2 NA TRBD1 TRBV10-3 TGTGCCATCACCTCAACAGGGGATGGCTACACCTTC CAITSTGDGYTF
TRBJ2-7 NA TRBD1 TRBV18 TGTGCCAGCTCACCAAAGGACAGGGAAACTTCCTACGAGCAGTACTTC CASSPKDRETSYEQYF
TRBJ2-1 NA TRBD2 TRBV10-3 TGTGCCATCAGTACCCCGGGGGGGGACAATGAGCAGTTCTTC CAISTPGGDNEQFF
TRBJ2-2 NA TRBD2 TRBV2 TGTGCCAGCAGTGAACGGGACTATATCACCGGGGAGCTGTTTTTT CASSERDYITGELFF
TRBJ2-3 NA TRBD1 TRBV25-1 TGTGCCAGCAGTGTGGACAGGGACGCGCCCACAGATACGCAGTATTTT CASSVDRDAPTDTQYF
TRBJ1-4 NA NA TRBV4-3 TGCGCCAGCAGCCAAGTCCAGGGTGGTGAAAAACTGTTTTTT CASSQVQGGEKLFF
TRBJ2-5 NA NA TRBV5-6 TGTGCCAGCAGCTTGACAGGGATTCAAGAGACCCAGTACTTC CASSLTGIQETQYF
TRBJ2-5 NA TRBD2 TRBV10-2 TGCGCCAGCAGTGACCCCGGACTAGCGACGGAGACCCAGTACTTC CASSDPGLATETQYF
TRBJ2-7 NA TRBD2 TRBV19 TGTGCCAGTAGTTCTAGCGGATCAGTCTCCTACGAGCAGTACTTC CASSSSGSVSYEQYF
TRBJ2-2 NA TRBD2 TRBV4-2 TGTGCCAGCAGCCAATTAGCGGGAGTCTTTACCGGGGAGCTGTTTTTT CASSQLAGVFTGELFF
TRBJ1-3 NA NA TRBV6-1 TGTGCCAGCACTCCGGTGTACTCTGGAAACACCATATATTTT CASTPVYSGNTIYF
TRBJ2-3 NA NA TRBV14 TGTGCCAGCAGCCAAGAGGTGGGACACAGTCCTAGCACAGATACGCAGTATTTT CASSQEVGHSPSTDTQYF
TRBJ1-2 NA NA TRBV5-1 TGCGCCAGCAGCTTGGAGCGTTATGGCTACACCTTC CASSLERYGYTF